Presented here are 19 T cell receptor beta chains from one specimen sequenced in a study of OX40 agonist ivuxolimab in advanced cancers. Sequencing used immunoSEQ multiplex PCR; TCRdb keeps in-frame clones, though not all of them. This sample has 77,000 or so clones; 60% to 80% occur once, and the top ten carry over 4.5%. Material: CD4+ or CD8+ T cells sorted from blood, obtained in a trial of the OX40 agonist ivuxolimab. All receptors come from an adult with an advanced solid tumor such as melanoma, head and neck, liver or kidney cancer.

The V and J genes are TRBV5-1 and TRBJ2-3; tentative D call: TRBD1 (6 bases). The CDR3 is 18 residues long. Germline V gene data show CDR1 as SGHRS and CDR2 as YFSETQ. The V end was cut by 1 base, the J end by 1 base, with 19 bases between. CDR3 sequence: CASSLNPLQGIGTDTQYF. In DNA, the CDR3 is TGCGCCAGCAGCTTGAATCCACTACAGGGTATCGGCACAGATACGCAGTATTTT.

This clone was seen repeatedly, ten times or more. Other DNA sequences in this sample translate to the same CDR3. The chain recombines TRBV10-2 with TRBJ2-3; 10 nucleotides line up with TRBD1. Per germline, CDR1 WSHSY and CDR2 SAAADI. The length of the CDR3 is 14 residues. The J segment lost 2 bases and the V segment lost 6 bases, leaving 2 bases of the junction unmatched. The CDR3 loop reads CASRGTGDTDTQYF. The CDR3 nucleotides are TGCGCCAGCAGGGGGACAGGGGACACAGATACGCAGTATTTT.

V gene TRBV10-2 combines with J gene TRBJ2-1; 10 positions agree with TRBD2. Germline CDR1 is WSHSY and CDR2 is SAAADI. Germline trimming cut 6 bases from V and 7 bases from J; bases unmatched to any gene: 9. CDR3 size: 15 residues. CDR3 residues: CASRDLAGVANEQFF. The CDR3 nucleotides are TGCGCCAGCAGGGATCTAGCGGGAGTGGCAAATGAGCAGTTCTTC.

The rearrangement uses TRBV5-1 and TRBJ1-4; D remains ambiguous. V was cut by 0 bases and J by 2 bases, with 11 bases left in between. The CDR3 sequence is 16 residues long. The germline V gene has CDR1 SGHRS and CDR2 YFSETQ. CDR3 residues: CASSLGLSQTNEKLFF. CDR3 nucleotide sequence: TGCGCCAGCAGCTTGGGTTTATCCCAGACTAATGAAAAACTGTTTTTT.

The CDR3 DNA reads TGTGCCAGTACCCTGGGTAGCGGGAGGATGGATACGCAGTATTTT. Its protein is CASTLGSGRMDTQYF. V and J are TRBV19 and TRBJ2-3; TRBD2 aligns across 10 bases. Germline loops: CDR1 LNHDA, CDR2 SQIVND (reference sequence). CDR3 size: 15 residues. V dropped 7 bases and J dropped 6; count of bases not matched to a gene: 10.

The CDR3 nucleotides read TGTGCCAGTAGAAGTTTGCTGGCGGGGGGGGCAGATACGCAGTATTTT. Translated, it gives CASRSLLAGGADTQYF. The chain carries TRBV19 and TRBJ2-3; 9 nucleotides agree with TRBD2. The CDR3 sequence is 16 residues long. Germline CDR1 LNHDA, CDR2 SQIVND (reference sequence). After removal of 6 bases from V and 4 bases from J, the junction contained 11 bases not matched to a gene.

The V call is TRBV14, the J call TRBJ2-7, with no clear D. Germline V gene data show CDR1 as SGHDN and CDR2 as FVKESK. Deletions cut 1 base from V and 0 bases from J, with 10 bases between. The CDR3 length is 15 residues. The CDR3 sequence is CASSQGTLFSYEQYF. CDR3 nucleotides: TGTGCCAGCAGCCAAGGGACGCTCTTCTCCTACGAGCAGTACTTC.

The chain has TRBV5-1 and TRBJ1-2, with 8 nucleotides matching TRBD1. CDR3 length: 15 residues. CDR1 is SGHRS and CDR2 is YFSETQ in the germline V gene. The junction had 5 bases not matched to a gene; V was cut back by 3 bases and J by 1 base. CDR3 in DNA: TGCGCCAGCAGCTCTGGACAGGGAATTAACTATGGCTACACCTTC. It yields the protein CASSSGQGINYGYTF.

This chain joins TRBV18 and TRBJ1-6; D ambiguous. V shed 5 bases and J shed 3 bases, with 8 bases lying between them. CDR1 KGHSH and CDR2 LQKENI come from the germline V gene. The CDR3 contains 14 residues. The CDR3 spells CASSVQDYNSPLHF. The CDR3 DNA is TGTGCCAGCTCAGTCCAGGACTATAATTCACCCCTCCACTTT.

This clone appeared a few times. The chain links TRBV7-2 to TRBJ1-1; possibly TRBD1 for D (5 bases). Germline V gene sequence: CDR1 SGHTA, CDR2 FQGNSA. V lost 5 bases to trimming and J lost 2 bases, with 12 bases between them. The CDR3 is made up of 14 amino acids. CDR3 in DNA: TGTGCCAGCAGCCCCGACAGACTCAACACTGAAGCTTTCTTT. This gives the protein CASSPDRLNTEAFF.

V gene TRBV4-3 combines with J gene TRBJ2-4; D unclear. With 1 base removed from V and 0 bases from J, the gap between germline ends came to 4 bases. The CDR3 has 14 residues. Germline V gives CDR1 LGHNA, CDR2 YSLEER. The CDR3 here is CASSQAGAKNIQYF. The DNA of the CDR3 is TGCGCCAGCAGCCAAGCGGGAGCCAAAAACATTCAGTACTTC.

V usage is TRBV7-2 and J usage is TRBJ2-7; no reliable D call. This CDR3 is 12 amino acids long. V was clipped by 5 bases and J by 4 bases, with 9 bases between them. Germline values: CDR1 SGHTA, CDR2 FQGNSA. The CDR3 here is CASSPSLYEQYF. In DNA form, the CDR3 reads TGTGCCAGCAGCCCGAGCCTATACGAGCAGTACTTC. Full variable domain (outside the CDR3, taken from reference TRBV7-2 and TRBJ2-7): GAGVSQSPSNKVTEKGKDVELRCDPISGHTALYWYRQSLGQGLEFLIYFQGNSAPDKSGLPSDRFSAERTGGSVSTLTIQRTQQEDSAVYLCASSPSLYEQYFGPGTRLTVT.

V gene TRBV18 combines with J gene TRBJ2-7; 7 positions agree with TRBD1. The CDR3 runs to 14 residues. With 8 bases clipped from V and 0 bases from J, the junction kept 7 bases outside the gene matches. Germline-derived CDR1 and CDR2 are KGHSH and LQKENI. As DNA, the CDR3 is TGTGCCAGCCGACAAGGGGACAGCTCCTACGAGCAGTACTTC. Its translation: CASRQGDSSYEQYF. Looking up the rest from reference TRBV18 and TRBJ2-7 gives the full variable domain: NAGVMQNPRHLVRRRGQEARLRCSPMKGHSHVYWYRQLPEEGLKFMVYLQKENIIDESGMPKERFSAEFPKEGPSILRIQQVVRGDSAAYFCASRQGDSSYEQYFGPGTRLTVT.

This clone was counted a single time. The chain links TRBV5-1 to TRBJ1-4, with no clear D. V was clipped by 4 bases and J by 6 bases, with 16 bases between them. The CDR3 length is 15 residues. Per the germline V gene, CDR1 is SGHRS and CDR2 is YFSETQ. CDR3 nucleotides: TGCGCCAGCAGCCTACGGGGAAGAAGAGATGAAAAACTGTTTTTT. Translation gives CASSLRGRRDEKLFF.

The table lists this clone with a count of one. This chain joins TRBV5-1 and TRBJ2-7, with 9 bases identical to TRBD1. Germline loops: CDR1 SGHRS, CDR2 YFSETQ. CDR3 size: 14 residues. V shed 3 bases, J shed 2 bases, and the junction held 3 bases outside the gene matches. CDR3 sequence reads: CASSSGQGPYEQYF. DNA of the CDR3: TGCGCCAGCAGCTCGGGACAGGGACCCTACGAGCAGTACTTC.

V and J are TRBV10-2 and TRBJ1-1; D perhaps matches TRBD1 (5 bases). Germline V lookup: CDR1 WSHSY, CDR2 SAAADI. The CDR3 totals 14 residues. Trimming took off 6 bases at V and 1 base at J, with 12 bases between the two ends. The CDR3 reads CASRGTAENTEAFF. The CDR3 DNA reads TGCGCCAGCAGAGGGACGGCCGAGAACACTGAAGCTTTCTTT.

The chain carries TRBV28 and TRBJ1-2; a weak D match, TRBD1 (6 bases). V lost 2 bases and J lost 0, with 10 bases in between. The CDR3 is made up of 15 amino acids. The germline gives CDR1 MDHEN, CDR2 SYDVKM. CDR3 nucleotide sequence: TGTGCCAGCAGTTTAAGGGGGGTCACTAACTATGGCTACACCTTC. It is translated as CASSLRGVTNYGYTF.

V and J are TRBV5-1 and TRBJ1-1; TRBD1 agrees at 8 bases. Germline V CDR1 and CDR2: SGHRS, YFSETQ. This CDR3 is built from 15 residues. J lost 5 bases, V lost 3 bases, and 9 bases had no gene match. In DNA, the CDR3 is TGCGCCAGCAGCTCTTCCGGGACAGGCTTAACTGAAGCTTTCTTT. Translating it yields CASSSSGTGLTEAFF.

In the case of this clone: The sample carries other DNA sequences with the same CDR3. J is TRBJ2-1 and V is TRBV5-1; TRBD1 or TRBD2 may be the D gene (5 bases each). This CDR3 region has 15 residues. Germline V gene lookup returns CDR1 SGHRS and CDR2 YFSETQ. V gave up 0 bases and J gave up 0 bases, with 7 bases separating them. This CDR3 reads CASSLGGSSYNEQFF. The CDR3 coding sequence is TGCGCCAGCAGCTTGGGGGGGAGCTCCTACAATGAGCAGTTCTTC. The full variable domain, rest sourced from reference TRBV5-1 and TRBJ2-1, is KAGVTQTPRYLIKTRGQQVTLSCSPISGHRSVSWYQQTPGQGLQFLFEYFSETQRNKGNFPGRFSGRQFSNSRSEMNVSTLELGDSALYLCASSLGGSSYNEQFFGPGTRLTVL.